This entry features one TCR beta chain sequence. As yet, its antigen is unknown. The source of the sample is a study of T cell responses to AZD1222 COVID-19 vaccine. Method: immunoSEQ multiplex PCR; TCRdb's copy keeps in-frame clones and lacks some. This table has approximately 84,000 clones, 80% to 90% appearing once. Study-wide points: Regions 160-218 and 743-854 dominated among vaccine-associated CD4 TCRs spanning spike. No repertoire was sampled before or during the peak T cell response, only after it. Close to half of spike-specific TCRs reportedly recognize unmutated variant regions.

This TCR was recovered from an adult who received the AZD1222 COVID-19 vaccine. The sample in question was peripheral blood, obtained 28 days after the second AZD1222 dose.

The CDR3 DNA is TGTGCCTGGAGTGTACTGAGAAACCCGAACACCGGGGAGCTGTTTTTT. It codes for CAWSVLRNPNTGELFF. The chain recombines TRBV30 with TRBJ2-2; D uncertain. The V and J ends lost 0 bases and 0 bases respectively, with 11 bases between them. Germline V gene lookup returns CDR1 GTSNPN and CDR2 SVGIG (reference sequence). This CDR3 spans 16 amino acids.